This is a list of T cell receptor beta chains from one sample in a study of neurological immune-mediated disorders. TCRdb re-called the 5' RACE reads with MiXCR, one entry per CDR3 protein. The sample contains almost 85,000 distinct CDR3 sequences, 2.5% to 3% of which appear only once. Input material: PBMCs. All receptors come from a woman aged 25-40 years with multiple sclerosis. Each CDR3 is given with its conserved first and last residue. The D gene is left open where the match is weak. Expanded clones get a size class; other rows say once, few or many, or leave the size out.

TRBJ1-1 TRBD1 TRBV3-1 - CDSSKTGIEAFF TGTGACAGCAGCAAGACAGGGATTGAAGCTTTCTTT
TRBJ2-7 - TRBV7-9 many CASSRRVYEQYF TGTGCCAGCAGCCGAAGGGTTTACGAGCAGTACTTC
TRBJ2-7 - TRBV5-5 many CASSWDLAQYEQYF TGTGCCAGCAGCTGGGACCTTGCCCAATACGAGCAGTACTTC
TRBJ2-7 - TRBV5-6 many CASSSTREQYF TGTGCCAGCAGCTCCACCCGCGAGCAGTACTTC
TRBJ2-1 TRBD2 TRBV11-2 many CASSPPARLAAFRDEQFF TGTGCCAGCAGCCCGCCAGCCCGACTAGCGGCATTTAGGGATGAGCAGTTCTTC
TRBJ2-5 - TRBV20-1 many CSAPIDRSQETQYF TGCAGTGCCCCCATCGATCGATCCCAAGAGACCCAGTACTTC
TRBJ1-5 TRBD1 TRBV28 many CASSFRGRDDQPQHF TGTGCCAGCAGTTTCAGGGGGCGCGACGATCAGCCCCAGCATTTT
TRBJ2-1 - TRBV6-1 many CASGRDAGGYEQFF TGTGCCAGCGGACGGGACGCCGGTGGGTATGAGCAGTTCTTC
TRBJ1-4 TRBD1 TRBV10-3 many CAIKGQGGDEKLFF TGTGCCATCAAAGGACAGGGGGGAGATGAAAAACTGTTTTTT
TRBJ2-1 TRBD2 TRBV10-3 many CAISPPAGVDEQFF TGTGCCATCAGTCCTCCAGCGGGAGTCGATGAGCAGTTCTTC
TRBJ1-3 - TRBV30 many CAWSLSGNTIYF TGTGCCTGGAGTCTCTCTGGAAACACCATATATTTT
TRBJ2-7 - TRBV11-3 many CASSFSATARQYEQYF TGTGCCAGCAGCTTCTCGGCTACGGCCAGACAGTACGAGCAGTACTTC
TRBJ1-2 - TRBV20-1 many CSAWRDYGYTF TGCAGTGCTTGGCGGGACTATGGCTACACCTTC
TRBJ2-7 - TRBV7-2 many CASSRAGTETYEQYF TGTGCCAGCAGCAGAGCAGGGACTGAAACCTACGAGCAGTACTTC
TRBJ2-1 TRBD1 TRBV7-6 many CASSQGQGYYNEQFF TGTGCCAGCAGCCAAGGACAGGGCTATTACAATGAGCAGTTCTTC
TRBJ1-2 - TRBV9 many CASSVSAVGGYTF TGTGCCAGCAGCGTATCGGCAGTCGGGGGCTACACCTTC
TRBJ2-7 TRBD2 TRBV20-1 many CSATPSGRNYEQYF TGCAGTGCTACTCCCAGCGGGAGGAACTACGAGCAGTACTTC
TRBJ2-1 TRBD2 TRBV20-1 many CSARDLAGGSYNEQFF TGCAGTGCTAGAGACCTAGCGGGAGGCTCCTACAATGAGCAGTTCTTC
TRBJ2-2 TRBD1 TRBV29-1 many CSGQGDGTGELFF TGCAGCGGGCAGGGGGATGGCACCGGGGAGCTGTTTTTT
TRBJ2-1 TRBD2 TRBV18 - CASSPGAGEVNEQFF TGTGCCAGCTCACCAGGGGCGGGAGAAGTCAATGAGCAGTTCTTC
TRBJ2-1 - TRBV27 many CASSSRQYNEQFF TGTGCCAGCAGTTCTCGCCAGTACAATGAGCAGTTCTTC
TRBJ2-1 TRBD2 TRBV20-1 many CSASYLAGAEQFF TGCAGTGCTAGTTACCTAGCGGGAGCTGAGCAGTTCTTC
TRBJ2-1 TRBD2 TRBV20-1 many CSAHSSREGYNEQFF TGCAGTGCACACTCGTCCCGGGAGGGGTACAATGAGCAGTTCTTC
TRBJ2-5 TRBD1 TRBV20-1 many CSVGQGIEETQYF TGCAGTGTCGGACAGGGGATCGAAGAGACCCAGTACTTC
TRBJ2-1 - TRBV7-6 many CASSPQTPGHNEQFF TGTGCCAGCAGCCCCCAGACTCCGGGCCACAATGAGCAGTTCTTC
TRBJ2-2 TRBD1 TRBV5-1 many CASSIGTGGNTGELFF TGCGCCAGCAGCATCGGGACAGGGGGGAACACCGGGGAGCTGTTTTTT
TRBJ2-7 - TRBV5-1 many CASSLEGPNYEQYF TGCGCCAGCAGCTTGGAGGGTCCCAACTACGAGCAGTACTTC
TRBJ2-5 TRBD1 TRBV30 many CATDRGRRETQYF TGTGCAACTGACAGGGGCAGGAGAGAGACCCAGTACTTC
TRBJ2-2 TRBD2 TRBV7-8 many CASSLGSGTSTGELFF TGTGCCAGCAGCCTAGGTAGCGGGACCTCCACCGGGGAGCTGTTTTTT
TRBJ1-5 - TRBV12-3/TRBV12-4 many CASSRGPNQPQHF TGTGCCAGCAGCCGGGGCCCGAATCAGCCCCAGCATTTT
TRBJ2-5 TRBD2 TRBV7-8 many CASSLGRLAGGPGGETQYF TGTGCCAGCAGCTTAGGCAGACTAGCGGGAGGGCCCGGGGGTGAGACCCAGTACTTC
TRBJ2-1 TRBD1 TRBV7-8 - CASNYSPGTGSTYNEQFF TGTGCCAGTAATTATTCTCCCGGGACAGGGAGTACCTACAATGAGCAGTTCTTC
TRBJ2-1 TRBD2 TRBV27 many CASKLRGTSLTSYNEQFF TGTGCCAGCAAACTACGGGGGACTAGTCTTACCTCCTACAATGAGCAGTTCTTC
TRBJ1-2 - TRBV12-3/TRBV12-4 many CASTGLGSNYGYTF TGTGCCAGCACCGGGTTGGGCTCGAACTATGGCTACACCTTC
TRBJ1-1 - TRBV4-3 many CASSQETASDRLNTEAFF TGCGCCAGCAGCCAAGAGACTGCATCGGACAGATTGAACACTGAAGCTTTCTTT
TRBJ2-3 - TRBV7-2 many CASSTQGQLNTDTQYF TGTGCCAGCAGCACCCAAGGACAGTTAAACACAGATACGCAGTATTTT
TRBJ2-5 - TRBV7-9 many CASSFETTQETQYF TGTGCCAGCAGCTTCGAGACTACCCAAGAGACCCAGTACTTC
TRBJ2-7 - TRBV7-9 many CAVQESSYEQYF TGTGCCGTACAGGAGAGCTCCTACGAGCAGTACTTC
TRBJ1-4 - TRBV3-1 many CASSQEGGTEKLFF TGTGCCAGCAGCCAAGAGGGGGGTACGGAAAAACTGTTTTTT
TRBJ1-2 - TRBV20-1 many CSARDLGGYGYTF TGCAGTGCTAGAGATTTGGGCGGGTATGGCTACACCTTC
TRBJ2-5 - TRBV7-2 many CASSHSLRTGETQYF TGTGCCAGCAGCCACTCACTTAGGACCGGGGAGACCCAGTACTTC
TRBJ2-7 TRBD2 TRBV24-1 many CATSDLGSGGAYEQYF TGTGCCACCAGTGATTTGGGGAGCGGGGGGGCCTACGAGCAGTACTTC
TRBJ2-3 TRBD2 TRBV7-2 many CASSLEGAGPGLVNTQYF TGTGCCAGCAGCTTAGAAGGAGCGGGGCCGGGTCTCGTTAACACGCAGTATTTT
TRBJ2-1 TRBD2 TRBV5-1 many CASSGLAGEVAEQFF TGCGCCAGCAGCGGCCTGGCGGGAGAGGTAGCGGAGCAGTTCTTC
TRBJ1-1 - TRBV29-1 many CSVPWTGEAFF TGCAGCGTTCCCTGGACGGGGGAAGCTTTCTTT
TRBJ1-4 - TRBV3-1 many CASSRQATNEKLFF TGTGCCAGCAGCCGACAGGCAACTAATGAAAAACTGTTTTTT
TRBJ2-7 - TRBV20-1 many CSARPSAPYEQYF TGCAGTGCTAGACCGTCGGCACCCTACGAGCAGTACTTC
TRBJ2-1 TRBD2 TRBV20-1 many CSASRGMVGRAYNEQFF TGCAGTGCTAGTAGGGGGATGGTCGGGAGGGCCTATAATGAGCAGTTCTTC
TRBJ2-5 - TRBV2 many CASKQDQETQYF TGTGCCAGCAAACAGGATCAAGAGACCCAGTACTTC
TRBJ1-1 - TRBV20-1 many CSAGPIKPGLQNTEAFF TGCAGTGCTGGACCAATTAAGCCGGGACTCCAGAACACTGAAGCTTTCTTT
TRBJ2-1 TRBD2 TRBV6-2/TRBV6-3 many CASSFEGHPTQREALGQFF TGTGCCAGCAGTTTTGAGGGCCATCCGACTCAGCGGGAGGCATTGGGGCAGTTCTTC
TRBJ1-2 - TRBV20-1 many CSAGEGIIGYTF TGCAGTGCTGGGGAGGGAATTATCGGTTACACCTTC
TRBJ2-7 TRBD2 TRBV20-1 many CSARDQASGSYEQYF TGCAGTGCTAGAGATCAGGCTAGCGGAAGTTACGAGCAGTACTTC
TRBJ1-1 - TRBV4-3 many CASSQTSTGNTEAFF TGCGCCAGCAGCCAAACGTCCACAGGGAACACTGAAGCTTTCTTT
TRBJ2-1 TRBD1 TRBV7-2 many CASSEDRGDNEQFF TGTGCCAGCAGCGAGGACAGGGGGGACAATGAGCAGTTCTTC
TRBJ2-3 - TRBV4-3 many CASTQRAGITDTQYF TGCGCCAGCACTCAGAGGGCGGGAATCACAGATACGCAGTATTTT
TRBJ1-2 - TRBV5-1 many CASSYWDDGYTF TGCGCCAGCAGCTATTGGGACGATGGCTACACCTTC